These 31 T cell receptor beta chains share one sample of origin, sequenced in a study of cytomegalovirus exposure and HLA in healthy donors. It was with 60 Vbeta and 13 Jbeta primers that the PCR ran. The data were produced by immunoSEQ multiplex PCR, yet TCRdb's version contains in-frame clones alone and is incomplete. The sample holds a few hundred thousand clones, 75% seen once. Sequencing was done on a sample of PBMCs. These receptors all stem from a woman in her thirties in good health and CMV-seronegative.

About this clone: One end of the junction fails to match germline, which may point to a read error. The rearrangement joins TRBV5-1 to TRBJ2-7; 8 bases fit TRBD1. CDR1 is SGHRS, CDR2 YFSETQ, per germline. There are 17 residues in the CDR3. CDR3 region: CVSSFGTGGPKAYEQYF. The CDR3 region has the DNA TGCGTCAGCAGCTTCGGGACAGGAGGGCCTAAAGCCTACGAGCAGTACTTC. The full variable domain, its missing parts supplied by reference TRBV5-1 and TRBJ2-7, is KAGVTQTPRYLIKTRGQQVTLSCSPISGHRSVSWYQQTPGQGLQFLFEYFSETQRNKGNFPGRFSGRQFSNSRSEMNVSTLELGDSALYLCVSSFGTGGPKAYEQYFGPGTRLTVT.

The gene calls are TRBV11-3 and TRBJ2-1; D possibly corresponds to TRBD1 (6 bases). Germline V CDR1 and CDR2: SGHNT, YENEEA. Trimming left V 3 bases short and J 5 bases short, with 14 bases between. The CDR3 has 15 amino acids. The CDR3 nucleotides read TGTGCCAGCAGCTTGGGTGGACAGTATAACAATGAGCAGTTCTTC. Amino acid sequence: CASSLGGQYNNEQFF.

This clone was seen only a few times. V gene TRBV6-5 combines with J gene TRBJ1-2; D gene unclear. CDR1 is MNHEY, CDR2 SVGAGI, per germline. With 10 bases removed from V and 8 bases from J, the gap between germline ends came to 20 bases. The CDR3 loop spans 13 amino acids. CDR3 nucleotide sequence: TGTGCCACCCCCCCCGGGAACCCGGCGGGCTACACCTTC. Amino acid sequence: CATPPGNPAGYTF.

Here the CDR3 reads CASSQIQLGGNEQYF. CDR3 coding DNA: TGTGCCAGCAGCCAAATCCAATTGGGGGGGAACGAGCAGTACTTC. J is TRBJ2-7 and V is TRBV7-3, with 7 bases aligning to TRBD2. The length of the CDR3 is 15 residues. J lost 5 bases, V lost 5 bases, and 12 bases had no gene match. Germline V gene sequence: CDR1 SGHTA, CDR2 FQGTGA.

The chain joins TRBV30 to TRBJ2-3, with 9 positions matching TRBD2. The J segment lost 1 base and the V segment lost 2 bases, leaving 10 bases of the junction unmatched. Looked up from germline, CDR1 is GTSNPN and CDR2 is SVGIG (reference sequence). There are 17 residues in the CDR3. The CDR3 is CAWSKPLTSGGTDTQYF. Written as DNA, the CDR3 is TGTGCCTGGAGTAAACCCCTGACTAGCGGCGGCACAGATACGCAGTATTTT.

The chain combines TRBV2 with TRBJ2-3; TRBD2 matches at 12 bases. Germline V gene sequence: CDR1 SNHLY, CDR2 FYNNEI. This CDR3 is built from 19 residues. J was trimmed by 0 bases and V by 7 bases; bases with no gene match: 14. The CDR3 nucleotides read TGTGCCAGCACCGGTGACCAGACTAGCGGGGGAACTAGCACAGATACGCAGTATTTT. Translation: CASTGDQTSGGTSTDTQYF.

J is TRBJ2-2 and V is TRBV9; TRBD1 matches 9 bases. CDR3 length: 17 residues. Germline V gene sequence: CDR1 SGDLS, CDR2 YYNGEE. V lost 0 bases and J lost 7; bases outside the gene matches: 10. The CDR3 here is CASSVVFGDRENGELFF. CDR3 coding DNA: TGTGCCAGCAGCGTAGTCTTTGGGGACAGGGAAAACGGGGAGCTGTTTTTT. Supplemented by reference TRBV9 and TRBJ2-2, the full variable domain reads DSGVTQTPKHLITATGQRVTLRCSPRSGDLSVYWYQQSLDQGLQFLIQYYNGEERAKGNILERFSAQQFPDLHSELNLSSLELGDSALYFCASSVVFGDRENGELFFGEGSRLTVL.

This sequence joins TRBV19 and TRBJ2-5, with D possibly being TRBD2 (5 bases). CDR1 and CDR2 from the germline V gene are LNHDA and SQIVND (reference sequence). This CDR3 has 13 residues. Trimming removed 4 bases from V and 3 bases from J, with 9 bases in between. CDR3 residues: CASSTYGEETQYF. The DNA of the CDR3 is TGTGCCAGTAGTACATACGGGGAAGAGACCCAGTACTTC.

This chain uses TRBV29-1 with TRBJ1-1; a possible D gene is TRBD1 (6 bases). Per germline, CDR1 SQVTM and CDR2 ANQGSEA. The CDR3 consists of 12 residues. The ends were cut back, 8 bases at V and 5 bases at J, with 15 bases in the middle. CDR3: CSTSRGGTEAFF. The DNA for the CDR3 is TGCAGCACTTCACGAGGGGGAACTGAAGCTTTCTTT.

CDR3 region: CASSDAAPSGETTDTQYF. CDR3 DNA: TGTGCCAGCAGTGACGCTGCCCCTAGCGGGGAAACCACAGATACGCAGTATTTT. The rearrangement joins TRBV6-4 to TRBJ2-3; 9 bases are a match to TRBD2. V lost 2 bases, J lost 2 bases, and 11 bases stayed unmatched. The germline CDR1 and CDR2 sequences are MRHNA and SNTAGT. This CDR3 is 18 amino acids long.

The sample holds a few counts of this clone. The rearrangement links TRBV27 to TRBJ2-7, with a weak D call TRBD2 (6 bases). Per germline, CDR1 MNHEY and CDR2 SMNVEV (reference sequence). The CDR3 sequence is 15 residues long. Between the trimmed V and J ends, which lost 5 bases and 5 bases, there was a span of 19 bases. CDR3 amino acids: CASSPREAGSHEQYF. Here the CDR3 DNA reads TGTGCCAGCAGTCCCCGGGAAGCGGGTAGTCACGAGCAGTACTTC.

Written as DNA, the CDR3 is TGCGCCAGCAGCTTGGGTCGAGCGGAGAACACCGGGGAGCTGTTTTTT. Residues: CASSLGRAENTGELFF. The V call is TRBV5-1, the J call TRBJ2-2; weak D call: TRBD2 (5 bases). CDR3 size: 16 residues. V lost 0 bases to trimming and J lost 1 base, with 10 bases between them. The germline V gene encodes CDR1 SGHRS and CDR2 YFSETQ.

To note about this clone: Other nucleotide sequences in the sample specify the same CDR3. The gene calls are TRBV5-1 and TRBJ1-4, with D unresolved. Per the germline V gene, CDR1 is SGHRS and CDR2 is YFSETQ. CDR3 length: 14 residues. Trimming left V 1 base short and J 4 bases short, with 8 bases between. This chain's CDR3 is CASSLSGSNEKLFF. Here the CDR3 DNA reads TGCGCCAGCAGCTTGTCGGGAAGTAATGAAAAACTGTTTTTT. The variable domain in full, with the rest retrieved from reference TRBV5-1 and TRBJ1-4, is KAGVTQTPRYLIKTRGQQVTLSCSPISGHRSVSWYQQTPGQGLQFLFEYFSETQRNKGNFPGRFSGRQFSNSRSEMNVSTLELGDSALYLCASSLSGSNEKLFFGSGTQLSVL.

The chain uses TRBV28 and TRBJ1-2, with a weak D call TRBD1 (6 bases). With 6 bases removed from V and 4 bases from J, the gap between germline ends came to 24 bases. The CDR3 has 17 residues. The germline V gene encodes CDR1 MDHEN and CDR2 SYDVKM. CDR3 region: CASSPLLDSLDGYGYTF. The CDR3 DNA reads TGTGCCAGCAGCCCCCTTCTGGACAGTCTAGATGGCTATGGCTACACCTTC.

The sample holds a few counts of this clone. The genes are TRBV10-3 and TRBJ2-7; D might be TRBD2 (7 bases). Germline V gene sequence: CDR1 ENHRY, CDR2 SYGVKD. This CDR3 region has 15 residues. V was shortened by 6 bases and J by 4 bases, with 19 bases between the two germline ends. CDR3 bases: TGTGCCATCAGCCCGGGGGGCGGGGGACCTTACGAGCAGTACTTC. It codes for CAISPGGGGPYEQYF.

The rearrangement joins TRBV11-2 to TRBJ2-3; D is ambiguous. Trimming stripped 3 bases from V and 7 bases from J, with 8 bases between. CDR1 and CDR2 from the germline V gene are SGHAT and FQNNGV. CDR3 size: 12 residues. The CDR3: CASSLVSNTQYF. The CDR3, as DNA: TGTGCCAGCAGCTTGGTCTCTAATACGCAGTATTTT.

This clone was found a few times. The chain combines TRBV4-1 with TRBJ1-1, with 10 bases aligning to TRBD1. The J segment lost 6 bases and the V segment lost 5 bases, leaving 9 bases of the junction unmatched. Germline CDR1 reads MGHRA; CDR2 reads YSYEKL. The CDR3 is 15 amino acids. CDR3 protein: CASSDVGTGVPEAFF. The CDR3 DNA reads as TGCGCCAGCAGCGACGTGGGGACAGGGGTGCCTGAAGCTTTCTTT.

The chain joins TRBV11-3 to TRBJ2-2, with D perhaps matching TRBD2 (6 bases). Germline loops: CDR1 SGHNT, CDR2 YENEEA. The CDR3 sequence is 14 residues long. V lost 4 bases and J lost 4, with 10 bases in between. In DNA, the CDR3 is TGTGCCAGCAGCTCGGACTATCTCACCGGGGAGCTGTTTTTT. This codes for CASSSDYLTGELFF.

This clone was observed once. V gene TRBV19 combines with J gene TRBJ1-5; weak D call: TRBD1 (5 bases). CDR3 size: 14 residues. Germline CDR1 reads LNHDA; CDR2 reads SQIVND (reference sequence). Between the trimmed V and J ends, which lost 0 bases and 4 bases, there was a span of 7 bases. The CDR3 here is CASSIEAGNQPQHF. CDR3 nucleotide sequence: TGTGCCAGTAGTATAGAGGCAGGGAATCAGCCCCAGCATTTT.

The chain joins TRBV5-8 to TRBJ1-1; no firm D call. The CDR3 is 13 residues long. Trimming removed 4 bases from V and 4 bases from J, with 11 bases in between. Germline CDR1 is SGHTS and CDR2 is YDEGEE. This CDR3 is CASSPRVGTEAFF. The CDR3 bases are TGTGCCAGCAGCCCCCGGGTCGGCACTGAAGCTTTCTTT.

The V call is TRBV19, the J call TRBJ2-3; 10 bases map to TRBD2. Losses at the gene ends were 11 bases for V and 0 bases for J; bases not matched to a gene: 8. The CDR3 sequence is 15 residues long. The V gene's germline CDR1 is LNHDA and CDR2 SQIVND (reference sequence). The CDR3 sequence: CASSGLAVSTDTQYF. Here the CDR3 DNA reads TGTGCCTCCTCAGGACTAGCGGTTAGCACAGATACGCAGTATTTT.

V gene TRBV5-1 combines with J gene TRBJ2-1; TRBD2 aligns across 8 bases. The ends lost 0 bases at V and 9 bases at J; junction bases unmatched: 8. Germline V gene lookup returns CDR1 SGHRS and CDR2 YFSETQ. This CDR3 spans 15 amino acids. CDR3 loop: CASSLVGSGNGEQFF. CDR3 sequence (DNA): TGCGCCAGCAGCTTGGTGGGTAGCGGGAATGGTGAGCAGTTCTTC. Based on the CDR3 plus reference TRBV5-1 and TRBJ2-1, the full variable domain is KAGVTQTPRYLIKTRGQQVTLSCSPISGHRSVSWYQQTPGQGLQFLFEYFSETQRNKGNFPGRFSGRQFSNSRSEMNVSTLELGDSALYLCASSLVGSGNGEQFFGPGTRLTVL.

J is TRBJ1-3 and V is TRBV4-1; weak D call: TRBD1 (5 bases). The germline V gene has CDR1 MGHRA and CDR2 YSYEKL. This CDR3 has 14 amino acids. Trimming took 2 bases from V and 3 from J, leaving 8 bases between them. The CDR3 bases are TGCGCCAGCAGCCAACCCAGGGATGGAAACACCATATATTTT. Residues: CASSQPRDGNTIYF.

The V call is TRBV5-1, the J call TRBJ2-1; 8 nucleotides line up with TRBD1. This CDR3 spans 13 amino acids. Germline V gene lookup returns CDR1 SGHRS and CDR2 YFSETQ. Trimming took 3 bases from V and 15 from J; bases not matched to a gene: 11. The CDR3 loop is CASSSGTGSSGFF. CDR3 DNA: TGCGCCAGCAGCTCCGGGACAGGTTCAAGTGGGTTCTTC.

V and J are TRBV7-6 and TRBJ1-2, with 10 bases fitting TRBD1. The germline CDR1 and CDR2 sequences are SGHVS and FNYEAQ. CDR3 length equals 15 residues. The junction had 8 bases not matched to a gene; V was cut back by 4 bases and J by 6 bases. The chain's CDR3 is CASSSIDRGQDGYTF. The CDR3 nucleotides are TGTGCCAGCAGCTCGATCGACAGGGGGCAAGATGGCTACACCTTC.

The J gene is TRBJ2-3, the V gene TRBV14; 8 bases fit TRBD2. Germline values: CDR1 SGHDN, CDR2 FVKESK. The CDR3 extends over 17 amino acids. V lost 2 bases to trimming and J lost 2 bases; unmatched junction nucleotides: 9. CDR3 DNA: TGTGCCAGCAGCCAACGCGGAGCGGGGGAACTCACAGATACGCAGTATTTT. Protein: CASSQRGAGELTDTQYF.

The chain links TRBV5-4 to TRBJ2-7, with 7 bases matching TRBD2. The germline V gene has CDR1 SGHNT and CDR2 YYREEE (reference sequence). The CDR3 extends over 14 amino acids. V lost 2 bases, J lost 0 bases, and 2 bases stayed unmatched. The chain's CDR3 is CASSFSGGSYEQYF. The CDR3 region has the DNA TGTGCCAGCAGCTTCTCGGGGGGCTCCTACGAGCAGTACTTC.

The chain couples TRBV9 to TRBJ2-7; D is ambiguous. The V gene lost 0 bases and the J gene lost 0 bases, with 10 bases spanning the gap. Germline loops: CDR1 SGDLS, CDR2 YYNGEE. The CDR3 contains 15 residues. CDR3 sequence reads: CASSVGSGLSYEQYF. The DNA of the CDR3 is TGTGCCAGCAGCGTAGGGAGTGGTCTCTCCTACGAGCAGTACTTC.

Concerning this clone itself: Germline and junction disagree at one end, which may indicate a read error. The V gene is TRBV4-1, the J gene TRBJ2-3; a weak D match, TRBD2 (7 bases). The germline V gene has CDR1 MGHRA and CDR2 YSYEKL. CDR3 length: 17 amino acids. Written as DNA, the CDR3 is TGCGTCAGCAGCCAAGTTTGGGGGCGGGGGAGCACAGATACGCAGTATTTT. It codes for CVSSQVWGRGSTDTQYF.

The V and J genes are TRBV11-1 and TRBJ1-1; D call uncertain. Germline V lookup: CDR1 SGHAT, CDR2 FQDESV (reference sequence). The V end lost 4 bases, the J end lost 1 base, and 10 bases lay between the germline ends. This CDR3 has 14 residues. Here the CDR3 DNA reads TGTGCCAGCAGCTGGCTCAGAACGAACACTGAAGCTTTCTTT. Its translation is CASSWLRTNTEAFF. Using reference TRBV11-1 and TRBJ1-1 for the parts outside the CDR3, the full variable domain is EAEVAQSPRYKITEKSQAVAFWCDPISGHATLYWYRQILGQGPELLVQFQDESVVDDSQLPKDRFSAERLKGVDSTLKIQPAELGDSAMYLCASSWLRTNTEAFFGQGTRLTVV.

In this sample, this clone turned up once. The rearrangement uses TRBV29-1 and TRBJ1-2; D is undetermined. CDR1 is SQVTM, CDR2 ANQGSEA, per germline. The CDR3 contains 13 residues. Trimming shortened V by 4 bases and J by 2 bases, and 11 bases separated the two germline ends. CDR3 region: CSVGNLPNYGYTF. The CDR3 coding sequence is TGCAGCGTTGGTAATCTTCCCAACTATGGCTACACCTTC.